This TCR beta chain was recorded in a study of identical twins. Carrying unique molecular identifiers, the cDNA also gained a universal primer site through template switching. TCRdb ran MiXCR on the 5' RACE reads and lists one entry per CDR3 protein. Among around 470,000 distinct CDR3 sequences, approximately 15% were seen once, and the ten largest hold about 0.53%. The V end was cut by 5 bases, the J end by 2 bases, with 10 bases between. Germline V lookup: CDR1 MNHEY, CDR2 SVGEGT. This CDR3 is 14 amino acids long. This clonotype was recorded a few times. Its antigen is still unknown. Whole-study results and caveats: Possibly, invariant MAIT and iNKT cells partly confounded zero-insertion analyses. With monozygotic twins, out-of-frame TCR alpha sharing exceeded what models estimated. Twins showed weaker excess sharing in their beta out-of-frame sequences.

The sample was also linked to a second study, of yellow fever vaccine responses in identical twins.

The chain carries TRBV6-2 or TRBV6-3 and TRBJ1-5; the D is unclear. The origin of this receptor is a woman aged 18-29 years in good health. Source material: CD4+ T cells sorted from blood. CDR3 loop: CASSTRRGNQPQHF. DNA of the CDR3: TGTGCCAGCAGTACGCGGCGGGGCAATCAGCCCCAGCATTTT.